The 18 T cell receptor beta chains below all came from one sample that was sequenced in a study of blood T cell repertoires in COVID-19. This table comes from immunoSEQ multiplex PCR, and its TCRdb copy is limited to in-frame clones, with some not included. The top ten hold under 8% of the sample, which has fewer than 30,000 clones, about 92% seen once. What was sequenced was peripheral blood. The receptors come from a human donor in a cohort sampled during active COVID-19.

The chain combines TRBV15 with TRBJ1-4; a possible D gene is TRBD1 (5 bases). Per the germline V gene, CDR1 is LNHNV and CDR2 is YYDKDF (reference sequence). The CDR3 runs 15 residues. The V end lost 1 base, the J end lost 6 bases, and 12 bases lay between the germline ends. CDR3 region: CATSRVRRDDEKLFF. The CDR3, as DNA: TGTGCCACCAGCAGAGTGCGCAGGGATGATGAAAAACTGTTTTTT.

The V and J genes are TRBV30 and TRBJ2-7, with 12 bases matching TRBD2. This CDR3 is built from 15 residues. Germline V gene data show CDR1 as GTSNPN and CDR2 as SVGIG (reference sequence). The trim removed 5 bases at V and 6 bases at J, leaving 11 bases unmatched. CDR3 sequence reads: CAWGRLAGEGLEQYF. The CDR3, as DNA: TGTGCCTGGGGACGACTAGCGGGAGAGGGGCTCGAGCAGTACTTC.

V is TRBV7-8 and J is TRBJ2-1; D is ambiguous. Germline V lookup: CDR1 SGHVS, CDR2 FQNEAQ. V lost 4 bases and J lost 7, with 20 bases in between. The CDR3 sequence is 16 residues long. As DNA, the CDR3 is TGTGCCAGCAGCTCCCGACTGCGCCAGAGTTTTAATGAGCAGTTCTTC. It yields the protein CASSSRLRQSFNEQFF.

This chain connects TRBV7-8 to TRBJ1-5; unclear D gene. Trimming removed 1 base from V and 7 bases from J, with 17 bases in between. This CDR3 is 16 amino acids long. Germline assignment: CDR1 SGHVS and CDR2 FQNEAQ. This chain's CDR3 is CASSLVGTRLGQPQHF. The CDR3 DNA sequence: TGTGCCAGCAGCTTAGTGGGCACCCGCCTCGGACAGCCCCAGCATTTT.

In this sample, this clone turned up once. This chain joins TRBV7-6 and TRBJ2-5, with 8 bases aligning to TRBD1. Germline lookup yields CDR1 SGHVS and CDR2 FNYEAQ. With V trimmed by 4 bases and J by 1 base, 8 bases remained unmatched. This CDR3 spans 16 amino acids. The CDR3 protein is CASSYAGQGAQETQYF. CDR3 nucleotides: TGTGCCAGCAGCTATGCCGGACAGGGTGCCCAAGAGACCCAGTACTTC.

V gene TRBV29-1 combines with J gene TRBJ2-1; 12 nucleotides align to TRBD2. Germline V gives CDR1 SQVTM, CDR2 ANQGSEA. The CDR3 runs to 15 residues. Germline trimming cut 7 bases from V and 4 bases from J; bases unmatched to any gene: 8. The CDR3 protein is CSAATTSGGYNEQFF. For the CDR3, the DNA is TGCAGCGCGGCGACGACTAGCGGGGGATACAATGAGCAGTTCTTC.

This chain links TRBV6-5 with TRBJ2-1; 7 bases line up with TRBD2. The J segment lost 0 bases and the V segment lost 6 bases, leaving 2 bases of the junction unmatched. The CDR3 has 14 residues. The germline V gene has CDR1 MNHEY and CDR2 SVGAGI. The CDR3 DNA follows: TGTGCCAGCAGCAGCGGGAACTCCTACAATGAGCAGTTCTTC. It specifies CASSSGNSYNEQFF.

The chain recombines TRBV11-2 with TRBJ1-2, with 8 bases lining up with TRBD1. V was clipped by 4 bases and J by 8 bases; unmatched bases: 18. This CDR3 contains 17 residues. Germline CDR1 reads SGHAT; CDR2 reads FQNNGV. CDR3 region: CASSSLFRTGTGGGYTF. The CDR3 DNA follows: TGTGCCAGCAGCTCCCTCTTTAGAACCGGGACAGGTGGCGGCTACACCTTC. The full variable domain, rest sourced from reference TRBV11-2 and TRBJ1-2, is EAGVAQSPRYKIIEKRQSVAFWCNPISGHATLYWYQQILGQGPKLLIQFQNNGVVDDSQLPKDRFSAERLKGVDSTLKIQPAKLEDSAVYLCASSSLFRTGTGGGYTFGSGTRLTVV.

The DNA for the CDR3 is TGTGCCAGCAGCGTAGATGGAGGGACCGGTCAGCCCCAGCATTTT. Translated, it gives CASSVDGGTGQPQHF. The chain joins TRBV9 to TRBJ1-5; weak D call: TRBD1 (5 bases). This CDR3 is built from 15 residues. CDR1 and CDR2 (germline): SGDLS, YYNGEE. V dropped 0 bases and J dropped 6 bases, with 13 bases sitting between them.

This clone was detected once. The chain links TRBV12-3 or TRBV12-4 to TRBJ2-2, with unresolved D. The CDR3 contains 13 residues. Trimming cost V 7 bases and J 6 bases, with 12 bases left between them. The CDR3 DNA is TGTGCCAGCAAAAACCTGGGCGCCGGGGAGCTGTTTTTT. Amino acids: CASKNLGAGELFF.

The chain recombines TRBV7-6 with TRBJ1-3; D gene ambiguous. V was clipped by 8 bases and J by 1 base, with 12 bases between them. Germline values: CDR1 SGHVS, CDR2 FNYEAQ. This CDR3 is 14 amino acids long. The CDR3 DNA reads as TGTGCCAGCCAGGCAGAACCTTCTGGAAACACCATATATTTT. It translates to CASQAEPSGNTIYF. The variable domain in full, with the rest retrieved from reference TRBV7-6 and TRBJ1-3, is GAGVSQSPRYKVTKRGQDVALRCDPISGHVSLYWYRQALGQGPEFLTYFNYEAQQDKSGLPNDRFSAERPEGSISTLTIQRTEQRDSAMYRCASQAEPSGNTIYFGEGSWLTVV.

The rearrangement links TRBV7-2 to TRBJ2-3, with a weak D call TRBD1 (6 bases). The germline V gene has CDR1 SGHTA and CDR2 FQGNSA. The V gene lost 5 bases and the J gene lost 6 bases, with 18 bases spanning the gap. The CDR3 spans 15 residues. CDR3 DNA: TGTGCCAGCAGCCAAGCAGTGGGGGCGGAGGATACGCAGTATTTT. This encodes CASSQAVGAEDTQYF.

This clone was detected a few times. The J gene is TRBJ1-5, the V gene TRBV12-5; a possible D gene is TRBD1 (6 bases). The germline V gene has CDR1 LGHNT and CDR2 FRNRAP. Trimming stripped 5 bases from V and 6 bases from J, with 17 bases between. The CDR3 has 15 residues. The CDR3 DNA sequence: TGTGCTAGTGGTGCCGGACAGAAGAGTAGTCAGCCCCAGCATTTT. Translating gives CASGAGQKSSQPQHF.

V usage is TRBV27 and J usage is TRBJ2-7; 9 nucleotides match TRBD2. CDR1 is MNHEY and CDR2 is SMNVEV in the germline V gene (reference sequence). This CDR3 is built from 15 residues. Trimming cost V 6 bases and J 1 base; bases outside gene matches: 7. This chain's CDR3 is CASRPRTSASYEQYF. The CDR3 region has the DNA TGTGCCAGCAGACCTCGGACTAGCGCATCCTACGAGCAGTACTTC.

The rearrangement links TRBV30 to TRBJ2-7; 8 nucleotides agree with TRBD1. Trimming at V came to 4 bases and at J to 2 bases, leaving 10 bases not matched to a gene. Germline V gene data show CDR1 as GTSNPN and CDR2 as SVGIG (reference sequence). CDR3 length: 15 residues. This CDR3 reads CAWTHRDRFPYEQYF. In nucleotides, the CDR3 is TGTGCCTGGACCCACCGGGACAGGTTCCCCTACGAGCAGTACTTC.

The genes are TRBV7-8 and TRBJ2-2, with TRBD1 matching over 12 bases. The CDR3 consists of 18 residues. V dropped 4 bases and J dropped 4; count of bases not matched to a gene: 10. Germline CDR1 SGHVS, CDR2 FQNEAQ. The CDR3 nucleotides are TGTGCCAGCAGCTCGCGAACCGGGACAGGGGGCTTCACCGGGGAGCTGTTTTTT. The encoded protein is CASSSRTGTGGFTGELFF.

The gene calls are TRBV30 and TRBJ1-4; no firm D call. The CDR3 totals 14 residues. Trimming took off 0 bases at V and 4 bases at J, with 9 bases between the two ends. Per the germline V gene, CDR1 is GTSNPN and CDR2 is SVGIG (reference sequence). The CDR3 DNA is TGTGCCTGGAGTGTAACGGGTCTTAATGAAAAACTGTTTTTT. Encoded protein: CAWSVTGLNEKLFF.

The rearrangement links TRBV28 to TRBJ2-7; TRBD1 matches 9 bases. Germline lookup yields CDR1 MDHEN and CDR2 SYDVKM. J was trimmed by 4 bases and V by 1 base; bases with no gene match: 5. The CDR3 runs to 15 residues. The CDR3 loop is CASSLFGTGRYEQYF. The CDR3 DNA follows: TGTGCCAGCAGTTTATTCGGGACAGGGAGGTACGAGCAGTACTTC.